The T cell receptor beta chain under discussion was sequenced for a study of shared clonotypes between healthy human individuals. Assay: immunoSEQ multiplex PCR; the TCRdb copy retains only in-frame clones and omits some. Counted here are roughly 2 million clones, approximately 95% occurring once; the ten biggest clones make up 0.1% to 0.15%. Every contributor of samples was a Caucasian grown-up residing in Nashville, Tennessee. Trimming took 6 bases from V and 3 from J; bases not matched to a gene: 8. CDR1 and CDR2 (germline): SNHLY, FYNNEI. The CDR3 is 15 residues long. The sample consisted of naive CD4+ T cells sorted from blood. The subset was: CD45RA+ positively selected. This sequence originates from a man between 18 and 29 years old in good health. The chain links TRBV2 to TRBJ2-3; the match to TRBD1 covers 8 bases. CDR3 nucleotide sequence: TGTGCCAGCAGCTTGGACAGGGTCGGGACAGATACGCAGTATTTT. Its translation: CASSLDRVGTDTQYF.